The present T cell receptor (beta chain) was sequenced within a study of blood T cell repertoires in COVID-19. The trim removed 7 bases at V and 5 bases at J, leaving 20 bases unmatched. The CDR3 consists of 18 residues. Germline CDR1 MDHEN, CDR2 SYDVKM. Measured with immunoSEQ multiplex PCR; TCRdb has only the in-frame clones, and not every one. The top ten clones hold about 6.8% of a sample with some 370,000 clones, 90% of them seen once. The sequence was obtained from a man aged 18 to 29 with active or convalescent COVID-19. Sequencing used peripheral blood. The chain carries TRBV28 and TRBJ2-5; 9 bases are a match to TRBD2. In DNA, the CDR3 is TGTGCCAGCAATCATGGGACTAGCCGGATCTATGGTTTGGAGACCCAGTACTTC. Amino acids: CASNHGTSRIYGLETQYF.